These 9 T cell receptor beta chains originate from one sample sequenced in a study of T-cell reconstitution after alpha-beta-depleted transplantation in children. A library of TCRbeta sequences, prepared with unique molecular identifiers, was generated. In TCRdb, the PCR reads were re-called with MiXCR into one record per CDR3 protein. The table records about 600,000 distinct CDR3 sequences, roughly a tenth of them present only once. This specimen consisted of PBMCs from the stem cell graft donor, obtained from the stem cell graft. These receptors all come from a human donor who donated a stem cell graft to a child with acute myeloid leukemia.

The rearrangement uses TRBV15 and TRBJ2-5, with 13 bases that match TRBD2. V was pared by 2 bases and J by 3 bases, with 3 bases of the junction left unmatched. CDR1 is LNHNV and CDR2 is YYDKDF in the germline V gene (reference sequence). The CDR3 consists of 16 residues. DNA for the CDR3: TGTGCCACCAGCAGACTCGGGACTAGCGGGAAAGAGACCCAGTACTTC. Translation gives CATSRLGTSGKETQYF.

CDR3 in amino acids: CATRDSGELFF. CDR3 coding DNA: TGTGCCACCAGGGACAGCGGGGAGCTGTTTTTT. The chain carries TRBV24-1 and TRBJ2-2; perhaps TRBD1 as D (6 bases). Trimming removed 7 bases from V and 7 bases from J, with 6 bases in between. The germline V gene encodes CDR1 KGHDR and CDR2 SFDVKD. The CDR3 is made up of 11 amino acids.

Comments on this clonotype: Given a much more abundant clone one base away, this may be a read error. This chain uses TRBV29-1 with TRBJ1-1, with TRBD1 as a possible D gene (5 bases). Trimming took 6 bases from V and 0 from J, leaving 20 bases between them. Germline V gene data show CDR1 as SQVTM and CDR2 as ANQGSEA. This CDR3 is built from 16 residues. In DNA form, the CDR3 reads TGCAGCGTGGCTAGAAAGGGGTCTCTTTTGAACACTGAAGCTTTCTTT. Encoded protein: CSVARKGSLLNTEAFF.

CDR3 protein: CSARGTSGFSYNEQFF. CDR3 nucleotides: TGCAGTGCTAGAGGGACTAGCGGGTTCTCCTACAATGAGCAGTTCTTC. The chain combines TRBV20-1 with TRBJ2-1; 11 bases align to TRBD2. The CDR3 spans 16 residues. Germline values: CDR1 DFQATT, CDR2 SNEGSKA (reference sequence). V trimming: 1 base; J trimming: 0 bases; junction bases outside the gene matches: 2.

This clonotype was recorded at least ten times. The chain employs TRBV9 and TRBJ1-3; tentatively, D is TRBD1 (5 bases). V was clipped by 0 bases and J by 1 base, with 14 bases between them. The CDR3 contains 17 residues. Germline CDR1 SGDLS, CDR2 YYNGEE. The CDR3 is CASSVDEGKRSGNTIYF. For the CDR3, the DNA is TGTGCCAGCAGCGTAGATGAGGGGAAAAGGTCTGGAAACACCATATATTTT. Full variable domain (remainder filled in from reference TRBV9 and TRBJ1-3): DSGVTQTPKHLITATGQRVTLRCSPRSGDLSVYWYQQSLDQGLQFLIQYYNGEERAKGNILERFSAQQFPDLHSELNLSSLELGDSALYFCASSVDEGKRSGNTIYFGEGSWLTVV.

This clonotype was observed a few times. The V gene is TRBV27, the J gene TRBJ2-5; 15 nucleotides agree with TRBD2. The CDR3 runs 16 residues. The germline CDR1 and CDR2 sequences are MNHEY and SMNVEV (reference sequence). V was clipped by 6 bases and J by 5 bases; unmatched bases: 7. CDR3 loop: CASSPGLAGGGETQYF. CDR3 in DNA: TGTGCCAGCAGCCCGGGACTAGCGGGAGGAGGGGAGACCCAGTACTTC.

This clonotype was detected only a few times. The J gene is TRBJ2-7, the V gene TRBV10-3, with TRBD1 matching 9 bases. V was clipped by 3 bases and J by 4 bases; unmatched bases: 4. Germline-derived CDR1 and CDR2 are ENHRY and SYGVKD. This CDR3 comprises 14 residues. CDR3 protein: CAISDRGQGYEQYF. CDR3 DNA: TGTGCCATCAGTGACCGCGGACAGGGGTACGAGCAGTACTTC.

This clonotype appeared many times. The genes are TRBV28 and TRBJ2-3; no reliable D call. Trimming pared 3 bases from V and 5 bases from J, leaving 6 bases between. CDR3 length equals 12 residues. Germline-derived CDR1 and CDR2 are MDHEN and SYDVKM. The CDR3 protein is CASSLIGDTQYF. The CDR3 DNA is TGTGCCAGCAGTTTGATCGGAGATACGCAGTATTTT.

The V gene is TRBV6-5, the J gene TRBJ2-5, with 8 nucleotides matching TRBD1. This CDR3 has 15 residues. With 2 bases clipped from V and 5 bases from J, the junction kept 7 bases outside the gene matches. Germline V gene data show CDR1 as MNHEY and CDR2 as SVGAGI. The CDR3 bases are TGTGCCAGCAGTTACGGCCAGGGGGCATTGGAGACCCAGTACTTC. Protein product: CASSYGQGALETQYF.